This T cell receptor beta chain comes out of a study of CD8 T cells in ankylosing spondylitis. Study-level results: Disease-linked clones reportedly concentrated significantly in matched ankylosing spondylitis synovial fluid.

The V end lost 1 base, the J end lost 2 bases, and 10 bases lay between the germline ends. Germline assignment: CDR1 MGHRA and CDR2 YSYEKL. The CDR3 has 15 amino acids. TCRdb re-analysed the 5' RACE reads in MiXCR, keeping a single row per CDR3 protein. Among some 240,000 distinct CDR3 sequences listed, less than 10% were seen once. About this clonotype: What it binds is unknown.

This clonotype was obtained from a male donor with ankylosing spondylitis or in good health (not recorded which). The V and J genes are TRBV4-1 and TRBJ2-3; a possible D gene is TRBD1 (6 bases). The sample taken for sequencing was blood, either unsorted or a sorted T cell fraction (not recorded which). CDR3 protein: CASSQGGGFTDTQYF. CDR3 DNA: TGCGCCAGCAGCCAAGGAGGGGGATTCACAGATACGCAGTATTTT.